This T cell receptor beta chain appears in the sequencing data of a study of PD-L1 blockade in urothelial cancer. Study overall: Patients' atezolizumab regimen, 1,200 mg intravenously every 3 weeks, began in the mid-2010s. Blood underwent analysis 3 weeks (second dose) and 6 weeks after treatment began. Researchers found blood samples held a median of 141,255 T cells.

Only in-frame clones appear in the TCRdb table, and some are missing; sequencing was by immunoSEQ multiplex PCR. The sample shows tens of thousands of clones, 80% to 90% of them seen only once. Sample contribution per patient ranged from 1 to 8, covering pretreatment and on-treatment. Trimming removed 4 bases from V and 4 bases from J; junction bases left unmatched: 17. This CDR3 has 18 residues. From germline, CDR1 is SGDLS and CDR2 YYNGEE. This sequence originates from a man aged 60 to 75 with urothelial cancer. J is TRBJ2-1 and V is TRBV9; 7 bases fit TRBD1. The specimen comprised PBMCs, sampled around atezolizumab (anti-PD-L1) treatment. As DNA, the CDR3 is TGTGCCAGCAGCACCGACCGGGACAGTCCTTTCCCTTACAATGAGCAGTTCTTC. Translation: CASSTDRDSPFPYNEQFF.